This note documents a single T cell receptor (beta chain) sequence. This sample was taken from a study of T cell changes during pregnancy in multiple sclerosis. TCRdb's table, derived via immunoSEQ multiplex PCR, lists solely in-frame clones and lacks some. The data contain tens of thousands of clones, about 94% of them singletons. Trimming removed 8 bases from V and 0 bases from J, with 14 bases in between. This CDR3 region has 14 residues. Germline CDR1 and CDR2: MNHEY and SVGAGI. The sample in question was CD8+ T cells from peripheral blood mononuclear cells, obtained after pregnancy. The genes are TRBV6-5 and TRBJ2-7; weak D call: TRBD2 (5 bases). This TCR was recovered from a female donor with multiple sclerosis, enrolled in a pregnancy study. The DNA for the CDR3 is TGTGCCAGCCAGCAGTGGGGAGACTCCTACGAGCAGTACTTC. It is translated as CASQQWGDSYEQYF.